The rows below give T cell receptor beta chains drawn from one sample of a study of blood T cell repertoires in COVID-19. Assay: immunoSEQ multiplex PCR; the TCRdb copy retains only in-frame clones and omits some. The table has roughly 20,000 clones, around 83% seen once. The sequenced sample was peripheral blood. These TCRs come from a human donor with active COVID-19. The donor label of this sample is uncertain. Both conserved end residues are part of each CDR3. D genes are given only for firm matches.

j_call | d_call | v_call | cdr3_aa
TRBJ2-1 | TRBD2 | TRBV6-5 | CASSKQRGSYNEQFF
TRBJ1-3 | TRBD1 | TRBV25-1 | CASSEFGTEVGNTIYF
TRBJ2-7 | - | TRBV6-5 | CASSYSRLGEQYF
TRBJ1-1 | - | TRBV2 | CASSVDSSTEAFF
TRBJ2-3 | - | TRBV2 | CASSEPHQDTQYF
TRBJ2-1 | TRBD2 | TRBV6-5 | CASTSGTSGSNEQFF
TRBJ2-3 | TRBD1 | TRBV7-3 | CASSSGTGGRGTQYF
TRBJ2-3 | - | TRBV27 | CASSRDFSGSADTQYF
TRBJ2-1 | TRBD1 | TRBV10-3 | CAISDRTGGDEQFF
TRBJ2-3 | TRBD1 | TRBV5-1 | CASSSGRGQFTDTQYF
TRBJ2-7 | - | TRBV7-2 | CASSTEGAYEQYF
TRBJ1-4 | - | TRBV6-6 | CASSSAASATNEKLFF
TRBJ2-2 | TRBD1 | TRBV7-6 | CASSAEGQGNTGELFF
TRBJ2-3 | TRBD2 | TRBV6-1 | CASSDRRGGADTQYF
TRBJ1-1 | - | TRBV6-1 | CASSEWEGTEAFF
TRBJ1-2 | - | TRBV7-2 | CASSLLGNYGYTF
TRBJ1-1 | TRBD1 | TRBV29-1 | CSVVTGSEAFF
TRBJ2-3 | - | TRBV7-2 | CASSSSGGGRTDTQYF
TRBJ2-4 | TRBD1 | TRBV6-5 | CASRQGGDIQYF